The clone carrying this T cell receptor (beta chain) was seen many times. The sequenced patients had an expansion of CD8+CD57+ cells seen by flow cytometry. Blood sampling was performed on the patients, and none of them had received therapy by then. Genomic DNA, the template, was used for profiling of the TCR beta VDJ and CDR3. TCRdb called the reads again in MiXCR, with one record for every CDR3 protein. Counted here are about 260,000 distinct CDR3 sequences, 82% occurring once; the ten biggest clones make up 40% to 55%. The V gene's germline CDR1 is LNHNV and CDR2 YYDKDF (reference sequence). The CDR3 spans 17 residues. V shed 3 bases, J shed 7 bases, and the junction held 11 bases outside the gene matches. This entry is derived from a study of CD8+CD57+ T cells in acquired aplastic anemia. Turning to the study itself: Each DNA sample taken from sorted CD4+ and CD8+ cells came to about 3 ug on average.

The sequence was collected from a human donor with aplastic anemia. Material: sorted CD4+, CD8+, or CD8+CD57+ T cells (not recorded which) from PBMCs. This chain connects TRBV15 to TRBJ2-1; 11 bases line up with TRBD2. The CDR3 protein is CATSSRGAGLADNEQFF. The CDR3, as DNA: TGTGCCACCAGCAGTCGGGGGGCGGGACTAGCGGATAATGAGCAGTTCTTC.